Listed below are T cell receptor beta chains from one sample, sequenced in a study of blood T cell repertoires in COVID-19. Sequencing was performed with immunoSEQ multiplex PCR; in TCRdb, only in-frame clones are kept and a portion is missing. This table has tens of thousands of clones, more than 65% appearing once. Sequences were obtained from peripheral blood. The source is a woman older than 75 with active or convalescent COVID-19. Each CDR3 is given with its conserved first and last residue. The D gene is left open where the match is weak. A clone size is listed for some rows: how often the clone was seen (once, few, many), or a class if it is expanded.

d_call: -
v_call: TRBV15
clone_size: once
j_call: TRBJ1-5
cdr3_aa: CATRTASNQPQHF
cdr3_nt: TGTGCCACCAGGACAGCTAGCAATCAGCCCCAGCATTTT

d_call: -
v_call: TRBV30
clone_size: -
j_call: TRBJ1-2
cdr3_aa: CAWIGGHGYTF
cdr3_nt: TGTGCCTGGATAGGAGGGCATGGCTACACCTTC

d_call: TRBD1
v_call: TRBV27
clone_size: -
j_call: TRBJ2-2
cdr3_aa: CASTSRQGQGVSGELFF
cdr3_nt: TGTGCCAGCACCTCGCGTCAGGGACAGGGGGTTAGCGGGGAGCTGTTTTTT

d_call: -
v_call: TRBV19
clone_size: -
j_call: TRBJ1-1
cdr3_aa: CASSMGVRGNTEAFF
cdr3_nt: TGTGCCAGTAGTATGGGAGTTCGAGGGAACACTGAAGCTTTCTTT

d_call: -
v_call: TRBV7-2
clone_size: once
j_call: TRBJ2-7
cdr3_aa: CASSPPTARATYF
cdr3_nt: TGTGCCAGCAGCCCCCCGACGGCGAGGGCAACCTACTTC

d_call: -
v_call: TRBV5-1
clone_size: -
j_call: TRBJ2-5
cdr3_aa: CASSLGGLETQYF
cdr3_nt: TGCGCCAGCAGCTTGGGGGGGCTAGAGACCCAGTACTTC

d_call: -
v_call: TRBV27
clone_size: -
j_call: TRBJ1-1
cdr3_aa: CASTWGAGVGEAFF
cdr3_nt: TGTGCCAGCACTTGGGGCGCAGGGGTTGGAGAAGCTTTCTTT

d_call: -
v_call: TRBV5-6
clone_size: -
j_call: TRBJ1-5
cdr3_aa: CASSSSRVNQPQHF
cdr3_nt: TGTGCCAGCAGCTCCAGCAGGGTTAATCAGCCCCAGCATTTT

d_call: -
v_call: TRBV19
clone_size: few
j_call: TRBJ2-2
cdr3_aa: CASSMFPGPATGELFF
cdr3_nt: TGTGCCAGTAGTATGTTCCCAGGGCCGGCCACCGGGGAGCTGTTTTTT

d_call: TRBD1
v_call: TRBV19
clone_size: -
j_call: TRBJ1-4
cdr3_aa: CASSLAGGAANEKLFF
cdr3_nt: TGTGCCAGTAGTCTAGCAGGGGGCGCGGCAAATGAAAAACTGTTTTTT

d_call: -
v_call: TRBV27
clone_size: -
j_call: TRBJ2-3
cdr3_aa: CASSLGRKSDTQYF
cdr3_nt: TGTGCCAGCAGTTTGGGCAGAAAATCAGATACGCAGTATTTT

d_call: -
v_call: TRBV20-1
clone_size: -
j_call: TRBJ1-1
cdr3_aa: CSASRTSNTEAFF
cdr3_nt: TGCAGTGCTAGTAGAACATCGAACACTGAAGCTTTCTTT

d_call: -
v_call: TRBV10-1
clone_size: -
j_call: TRBJ1-1
cdr3_aa: CASSDGAQNTEAFF
cdr3_nt: TGCGCCAGCAGTGATGGGGCTCAGAACACTGAAGCTTTCTTT

d_call: TRBD1
v_call: TRBV10-3
clone_size: -
j_call: TRBJ1-3
cdr3_aa: CAIKEGTGGQFNTIYF
cdr3_nt: TGTGCCATCAAAGAGGGGACAGGGGGCCAATTTAACACCATATATTTT

d_call: -
v_call: TRBV24-1
clone_size: -
j_call: TRBJ1-6
cdr3_aa: CATSDLRQPTNSPLHF
cdr3_nt: TGTGCCACCAGTGATTTAAGACAGCCGACTAATTCACCCCTCCACTTT

d_call: -
v_call: TRBV30
clone_size: few
j_call: TRBJ1-5
cdr3_aa: CAWSNLGVGQPQHF
cdr3_nt: TGTGCCTGGAGTAACTTAGGGGTAGGCCAGCCCCAGCATTTT

d_call: TRBD1
v_call: TRBV30
clone_size: -
j_call: TRBJ1-2
cdr3_aa: CAWSSQGASGYTF
cdr3_nt: TGTGCCTGGTCCTCCCAGGGGGCGAGTGGCTACACCTTC

d_call: -
v_call: TRBV19
clone_size: many
j_call: TRBJ1-5
cdr3_aa: CASSISGGPNQPQHF
cdr3_nt: TGTGCCAGTAGTATCTCGGGGGGCCCAAATCAGCCCCAGCATTTT

d_call: -
v_call: TRBV5-5
clone_size: -
j_call: TRBJ2-1
cdr3_aa: CASTPTSYEQFF
cdr3_nt: TGTGCCAGCACCCCAACTAGCTACGAGCAGTTCTTC

d_call: -
v_call: TRBV2
clone_size: -
j_call: TRBJ1-1
cdr3_aa: CASGRRGTEAFF
cdr3_nt: TGTGCCAGCGGACGACGGGGCACTGAAGCTTTCTTT

d_call: TRBD1
v_call: TRBV5-6
clone_size: -
j_call: TRBJ2-7
cdr3_aa: CASSLRLAGGWEQYF
cdr3_nt: TGTGCCAGCAGCTTGCGTTTGGCAGGGGGCTGGGAGCAGTACTTC

d_call: -
v_call: TRBV30
clone_size: once
j_call: TRBJ1-3
cdr3_aa: CAWSRAGFSGNTIYF
cdr3_nt: TGTGCCTGGAGCCGAGCGGGGTTCTCTGGAAACACCATATATTTT

d_call: -
v_call: TRBV12-3/TRBV12-4
clone_size: -
j_call: TRBJ1-2
cdr3_aa: CASSLRSGYTF
cdr3_nt: TGTGCCAGCAGCTTACGTTCTGGCTACACCTTC

d_call: TRBD1
v_call: TRBV4-3
clone_size: -
j_call: TRBJ2-7
cdr3_aa: CASSQDRAYEQYF
cdr3_nt: TGCGCCAGCAGCCAGGACAGGGCATACGAGCAGTACTTC

d_call: TRBD2
v_call: TRBV10-1
clone_size: once
j_call: TRBJ2-7
cdr3_aa: CASFSGDSYEQYF
cdr3_nt: TGCGCCAGTTTTAGCGGGGACTCCTACGAGCAGTACTTC

d_call: TRBD2
v_call: TRBV3-1/TRBV3-2
clone_size: -
j_call: TRBJ2-2
cdr3_aa: CASSQVWRTSGPGELFF
cdr3_nt: TGTGCCAGCAGCCAAGTGTGGCGGACTAGCGGCCCCGGGGAGCTGTTTTTT

d_call: TRBD1
v_call: TRBV6-6
clone_size: -
j_call: TRBJ1-4
cdr3_aa: CASSYRDSNEKLFF
cdr3_nt: TGTGCCAGCAGTTACCGGGACAGTAATGAAAAACTGTTTTTT

d_call: TRBD2
v_call: TRBV6-4
clone_size: once
j_call: TRBJ2-1
cdr3_aa: CASSVGLAGGPFLF
cdr3_nt: TGTGCCAGCAGTGTTGGACTAGCGGGGGGGCCATTCCTCTTC

d_call: -
v_call: TRBV18
clone_size: few
j_call: TRBJ1-2
cdr3_aa: CASSLGGGYTF
cdr3_nt: TGTGCCAGCTCTCTCGGAGGTGGCTACACCTTC

d_call: -
v_call: TRBV25-1
clone_size: -
j_call: TRBJ2-7
cdr3_aa: CASSAGPEQYF
cdr3_nt: TGTGCCAGCAGTGCAGGGCCCGAGCAGTACTTC

d_call: -
v_call: TRBV9
clone_size: -
j_call: TRBJ1-1
cdr3_aa: CASSGGGAGNTEAFF
cdr3_nt: TGTGCCAGCAGCGGGGGCGGGGCAGGGAACACTGAAGCTTTCTTT

d_call: -
v_call: TRBV5-1
clone_size: -
j_call: TRBJ2-7
cdr3_aa: CASSFGGLDEQYF
cdr3_nt: TGCGCCAGCAGCTTCGGGGGGCTGGACGAGCAGTACTTC

d_call: -
v_call: TRBV7-2
clone_size: -
j_call: TRBJ2-2
cdr3_aa: CASSPGTFNTGELFF
cdr3_nt: TGTGCCAGCAGCCCCGGGACTTTCAACACCGGGGAGCTGTTTTTT

d_call: -
v_call: TRBV28
clone_size: few
j_call: TRBJ1-2
cdr3_aa: CASRPAGYDGYTF
cdr3_nt: TGTGCCAGCAGGCCCGCAGGGTACGATGGCTACACCTTC

d_call: TRBD1
v_call: TRBV2
clone_size: -
j_call: TRBJ2-3
cdr3_aa: CASSEWDSHVAQYF
cdr3_nt: TGTGCCAGCAGTGAGTGGGACAGTCATGTTGCGCAGTATTTT

d_call: -
v_call: TRBV11-3
clone_size: many
j_call: TRBJ2-1
cdr3_aa: CASSPRGGGNEQFF
cdr3_nt: TGTGCCAGCAGCCCTCGAGGGGGGGGAAATGAGCAGTTCTTC

d_call: -
v_call: TRBV19
clone_size: once
j_call: TRBJ2-7
cdr3_aa: CASSRTVSYEQYF
cdr3_nt: TGTGCCAGTAGTAGGACAGTCTCCTACGAGCAGTACTTC